This T cell receptor beta chain was recorded in a study of cytomegalovirus exposure and HLA in healthy donors. Study-wide results and limits: CMV serostatus alone was available as immune exposure information. TCR beta V segments were, for the most part, productive about 90% or about 30% of the time in an earlier analysis.

The CDR3 consists of 15 residues. With 0 bases removed from V and 8 bases from J, the gap between germline ends came to 17 bases. Germline V gene sequence: CDR1 SGHDT, CDR2 YYEEEE. Use of 60 Vbeta and 13 Jbeta primers characterized the PCR. Methods used by the authors: Later analysis identified 80 million to 85 million unique TCR beta chains, approximately 11 million shared. Libraries were prepared by immunoSEQ multiplex PCR; TCRdb keeps only in-frame clonotypes and omits some of them. The DNA was the basis for D and trimming; V, J and clone size are from that table. Of over 200,000 clones listed, about 80% are singletons. A note on this clone: The antigen is undetermined.

This sequence joins TRBV5-6 and TRBJ1-2; D remains ambiguous. The sample was PBMCs. This TCR came from a middle-aged woman in good health and CMV-seronegative. The CDR3 reads CASSLVGREEGGYTF. The CDR3 region has the DNA TGTGCCAGCAGCTTGGTCGGGAGAGAAGAAGGGGGCTACACCTTC. Combining the CDR3 with reference TRBV5-6 and TRBJ1-2 gives the whole variable domain DAGVTQSPTHLIKTRGQQVTLRCSPKSGHDTVSWYQQALGQGPQFIFQYYEEEERQRGNFPDRFSGHQFPNYSSELNVNALLLGDSALYLCASSLVGREEGGYTFGSGTRLTVV.